This TCR beta chain appears in the sequencing data of a study of regulatory T cells in long-lasting Graves disease. Study-wide background: Persistent Graves' disease meant over 5 years of antithyroid drugs with positive TSH receptor antibodies.

Between the trimmed V and J ends, which lost 4 bases and 4 bases, there was a span of 13 bases. The CDR3 sequence is 14 residues long. CDR1 and CDR2 from the germline V gene are SNHLY and FYNNEI. Time point indicated: persistent/refractory GD, antithyroid drugs over 5 years with positive TRAb. From PBMCs, RNA was extracted and then used to make the TCR library. Sequencing libraries for TCR beta were prepared with iRepertoire HTBI primers and Arm-PCR of CDR3 regions. One entry per CDR3 protein, called by TCRdb with MiXCR from the multiplex PCR reads. The sample has around 460,000 distinct CDR3 sequences, around a fifth seen once; the top ten hold 13%. This clonotype was recorded many times.

The sequence came from a female donor with Graves disease. The material was peripheral blood mononuclear cells (PBMCs), obtained when the disease was refractory, from a patient treated with antithyroid drugs. The chain joins TRBV2 to TRBJ1-2; no reliable D call. This CDR3 reads CASSVSPASYGYTF. The CDR3 nucleotides read TGTGCCAGCAGTGTGTCGCCTGCTTCCTATGGCTACACCTTC. The whole variable domain, filled in from reference TRBV2 and TRBJ1-2, reads EPEVTQTPSHQVTQMGQEVILRCVPISNHLYFYWYRQILGQKVEFLVSFYNNEISEKSEIFDDQFSVERPDGSNFTLKIRSTKLEDSAMYFCASSVSPASYGYTFGSGTRLTVV.